Sequencing of this TCR beta chain was carried out in a study of blood T cell repertoires in COVID-19. The V and J ends lost 4 bases and 8 bases, in that order; junction bases with no gene match: 10. The CDR3 contains 14 residues. CDR1 and CDR2 (germline): PRHDT, FYEKMQ (reference sequence). As processed by the authors: Estimation of nucleated cell counts relied on the amplification of reference gene primers. Profiled with immunoSEQ multiplex PCR; TCRdb holds only in-frame clones, not every one. The DNA gave D and trimming, while V, J and clone size come from that table. In the table there are approximately 170,000 clones, roughly 80% of which are singletons.

The source material was peripheral blood. This TCR was sampled from a woman at least 80 years old with acute or convalescent COVID-19. The chain is built from TRBV13 and TRBJ1-2; 7 bases line up with TRBD1. CDR3 amino acids: CASSSYRGTAGYTF. CDR3 DNA sequence: TGTGCCAGCAGCTCCTACCGAGGGACAGCCGGCTACACCTTC.